This paragraph covers one T cell receptor beta chain sequence. Sequenced by immunoSEQ multiplex PCR; TCRdb stores in-frame clones only, minus some. The sample carries tens of thousands of clones, over 65% recorded once. This CDR3 has 13 amino acids. CDR1 and CDR2 from the germline V gene are KGHDR and SFDVKD. V lost 9 bases and J lost 4; bases outside the gene matches: 5. This record comes from a study of blood T cell repertoires in COVID-19. This receptor was obtained from a human donor in a cohort sampled during active or convalescent COVID-19. Sequences were obtained from peripheral blood. The rearrangement uses TRBV24-1 and TRBJ2-3; 8 bases match TRBD1. The CDR3 region has the DNA TGTGCCACCCGGGGACAGGAGGCAGATACGCAGTATTTT. Encoded protein: CATRGQEADTQYF.